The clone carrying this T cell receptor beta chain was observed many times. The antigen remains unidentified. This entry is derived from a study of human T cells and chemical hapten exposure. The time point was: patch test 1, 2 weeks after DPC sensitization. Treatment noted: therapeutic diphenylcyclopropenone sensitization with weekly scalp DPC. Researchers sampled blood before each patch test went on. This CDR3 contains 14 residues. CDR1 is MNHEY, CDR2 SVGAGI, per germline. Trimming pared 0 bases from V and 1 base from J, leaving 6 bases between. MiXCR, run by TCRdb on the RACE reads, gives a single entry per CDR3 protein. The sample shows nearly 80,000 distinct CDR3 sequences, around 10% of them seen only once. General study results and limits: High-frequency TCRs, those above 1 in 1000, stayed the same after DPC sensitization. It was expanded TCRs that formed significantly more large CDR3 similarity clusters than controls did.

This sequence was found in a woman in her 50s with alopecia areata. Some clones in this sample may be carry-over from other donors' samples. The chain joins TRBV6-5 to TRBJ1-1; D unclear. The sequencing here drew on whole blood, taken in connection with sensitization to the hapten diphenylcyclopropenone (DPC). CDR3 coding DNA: TGTGCCAGCAGTTACTCGACGCCGAACACTGAAGCTTTCTTT. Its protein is CASSYSTPNTEAFF.